This entry is about one T cell receptor beta chain. This clonotype was seen at least ten times. Its binding antigen is unknown. No qualities accompany the bases; no much larger clone lies one base away. The data were taken from a study of regulatory T cells in long-lasting Graves disease (dated by TCRdb to the early 2020s). For the wider study: Newly diagnosed Graves' disease patients had taken antithyroid drugs for less than 3 months. Peripheral blood TCR sequencing and RNA sequencing compared persistent Graves' disease patients with newly diagnosed Graves' disease patients. The study was registered as a clinical trial and conducted in China. A total of about 35 samples underwent TCR sequencing, from roughly 13 patients with persistent Graves' disease and 20 or so patients with newly diagnosed Graves' disease.

Library generation was performed with multiplex PCR. TCRdb shows the sequencer as Illumina HiSeq 4000. iRepertoire HTBI primers and Arm-PCR amplification of CDR3 regions were used to construct TCR beta libraries. Gel purification was performed on PCR products prior to sequencing. In the source study's methods: Gene usage analysis of CDR3 amino acid clonotypes used the approximately 62 TRBV and 11 to 15 TRBJ segments found across samples. Filtered high-quality paired reads were merged into contigs using COPE and FqMerger. BLAST was used to align contigs to IMGT TRBV, TRBD and TRBJ reference genes, and CDR3 was defined according to IMGT. Clonotypes above 0.1% frequency were classified as highly expanded clones. Shannon entropy served as the measure of repertoire diversity, while the Gini coefficient captured V-J evenness. A clonotype was considered public if more than one individual shared it. TCRdb's own reprocessing of the public reads used fastp at Q25 and MiXCR and kept productive beta chains. Rows with one shared CDR3 protein collapse into an entry with the most common genes and DNA. TCRdb, rather than the study authors, made the V and J calls. The sample yields around 250,000 distinct CDR3 sequences; 15% to 20% were counted once. The top ten hold 12% to 15% of the sample.

The study at large found these results: Patients with persistent disease shared more public clonotypes (around 3,000) than newly diagnosed patients did (roughly 970). Sequencing and analysis were limited to the TCR beta chain. The small sample size was acknowledged by the authors as a limitation that may reduce accuracy. Preferential use of TRBV28, TRBJ1-2 and TRBJ2-5 was observed in persistent disease, whereas TRBV20-1 and TRBJ2-1 were favored in newly diagnosed disease. Only peripheral blood was studied, because thyroid tissue, the primary lesion, was inaccessible. Compared with newly diagnosed patients, patients with persistent Graves' disease had lower TCR Shannon entropy and fewer highly expanded clones, which suggests clonal expansion.

What this sample's time point label stands for: newly diagnosed GD, antithyroid drugs for less than 3 months. For both TCR sequencing and RNA sequencing, RNA was extracted from PBMCs in TRIzol. Graves' disease was diagnosed according to American Thyroid Association guidelines. Patients for the study were recruited at an endocrinology department in Xi'an, China. Each patient gave 7.5 to 10 milliliters of peripheral blood, collected in an EDTA anticoagulant tube. PBMCs were isolated by Ficoll Paque Plus density gradient separation without further T cell sorting. An Agilent 2100 Bioanalyzer and agarose gel were used to assess RNA quality, and a NanoDrop 2000 was used to measure RNA concentration. The CDR3 goes from the cysteine to the phenylalanine over 14 residues. The kept DNA is CDR3 alone, 42 bases in frame from the first base. Via the germline V gene, CDR1 is MNHEY and CDR2 SVGEGT. V is pared back by 5 bases and J by 2 bases, with 12 bases lying between the germline termini.

The sample was also linked to a second study, of T cells in Graves' hyperthyroidism and ophthalmopathy. Drawing on the second study: Stable Graves' hyperthyroidism was defined as the absence of progression to ophthalmopathy over 18 months of follow-up. Hyperthyroidism patients were aged 18 to 65 years and newly diagnosed, with disease duration of less than 2 months. Exclusion was applied to patients with uncontrolled infections, other autoimmune diseases, pregnancy or lactation. Diagnoses were established on the basis of clinical symptoms, serum thyroxine and TRAb, thyroid ultrasound, and orbital computed tomography. For the first round of RT-PCR on the TCR CDR3, the HTBI primer set was used together with the Qiagen OneStep RT-PCR kit. Most expanded thyroid clonotypes (frequency above 0.001) were also detected in blood, a finding suggesting that blood repertoires may reflect thyroid immune responses. In cross-validation, a model built on a 13 V-J signature told ophthalmopathy apart from stable hyperthyroidism with under 90% sensitivity and about 81% specificity, and in testing the same model reached 80%/75%. In validation, progression to ophthalmopathy was predicted by the model with about 70% sensitivity and 72% to 80% specificity, a median of roughly six months before onset. A discovery cohort of around 100 patients, 43 with Graves' ophthalmopathy and fewer than 65 with stable Graves' hyperthyroidism, was used to find distinguishing TCR V-J signatures. An independent validation cohort of around 19 hyperthyroidism patients and about 15 patients who later progressed to ophthalmopathy tested prospective prediction of ophthalmopathy. The 95 to 100 discovery patients were randomly split 7:3 into training and test sets. In several Graves' hyperthyroidism patients, the study also compared T-cell repertoires from thyroid tissue with T-cell repertoires from blood. After sampling, hyperthyroidism patients received methimazole starting at 30 mg daily, and ophthalmopathy patients received high-dose intravenous methylprednisolone. Libraries were constructed in a second round of multiplex PCR, after which size selection and purification were performed. Paired-end sequencing of the libraries was performed with 100 bp reads on an Illumina HiSeq2000. Raw data were processed with SOAPnuke, discarding reads with adapters, uncalled bases, mean Phred below 15, or no exact constant-primer or identifier match. COPE v1.2.5 was used to merge high-quality paired reads, and clonotypes were defined as unique nucleotide sequences. MiTCR v1.1 was used to align the clonotypes against IMGT TRBV, TRBD and TRBJ reference segments. The analysis included only V-J combinations with a frequency above 0.0001, which together covered 99% to 99.2% of the repertoires. The TCS score was defined as the ratio of F50 (clonal expansion) to E x V (chaos), calculated using BLOSUM62-based TCRdist between CDR3 peptides within each V-J. Welch's t-statistics and random forest reduced around 550 V-J features to 13, which were used in a naive Bayes classifier (R e1071). No statistical method was used to set the sample size in advance, and investigators knew the group allocation. The paper reports TCR Vbeta CDR3 sequencing of roughly 140 peripheral blood samples: some 44 ophthalmopathy, roughly 80 hyperthyroidism and around 17 progressor patients.

The V and J segments used are TRBV6-2 or TRBV6-3 and TRBJ2-5; possibly the D gene is TRBD2, per 6 matching bases. This receptor was taken from a woman in her twenties or thirties with Graves disease. Donor details come from another sample of the same person, matched by shared clones. The sequences come from peripheral blood mononuclear cells (PBMCs), collected at new diagnosis, from a patient treated with antithyroid drugs. The DNA is TGTGCCAGCAGTGGACTGGCGGGACAAGAGACCCAGTACTTC. Its amino acids are CASSGLAGQETQYF.